Listed below are T cell receptor beta chains from one sample, sequenced in a study of blood T cell repertoires in COVID-19. This table comes from immunoSEQ multiplex PCR, and its TCRdb copy is limited to in-frame clones, with some not included. The data hold 150,000 to 200,000 clones, with 80% to 90% observed a single time. The sample consisted of peripheral blood. These TCRs come from a man aged 60-69 years with acute or convalescent COVID-19. Both conserved end residues are part of each CDR3. Each record gives: CDR3 length, V gene, J gene, CDR3 protein.

16,TRBV6-5,TRBJ2-7,CASSYSGTVALGEQYF
11,TRBV20-1,TRBJ1-2,CSAGVEAGYTF
15,TRBV7-9,TRBJ2-3,CASSSRLESTDTQYF
15,TRBV4-2,TRBJ1-2,CASSQAGAGGYGYTF
15,TRBV5-1,TRBJ1-6,CASSLDRNYNSPLHF
16,TRBV3-1/TRBV3-2,TRBJ1-4,CASSRQGTATNEKLFF
12,TRBV2,TRBJ2-7,CANRDRGYEQYF
15,TRBV11-3,TRBJ2-5,CASSPGRGKQETQYF
15,TRBV3-1/TRBV3-2,TRBJ2-7,CASSQGSGGVGEQYF
17,TRBV28,TRBJ2-5,CASSLIRVAGDGETQYF
17,TRBV27,TRBJ1-5,CASSLWAPQGADQPQHF
14,TRBV7-9,TRBJ1-2,CASSLGQGQAGYTF
14,TRBV5-1,TRBJ2-3,CASSLQGAADTQYF
16,TRBV19,TRBJ1-1,CASSLWGGKASTEAFF
13,TRBV7-9,TRBJ1-2,CASSLAQGFGYTF
16,TRBV30,TRBJ2-2,CAWGGLAGANTGELFF
15,TRBV6-5,TRBJ2-2,CASSRTGLHTGELFF
18,TRBV5-8,TRBJ1-4,CASSQGGTAFNQDEKLFF
15,TRBV27,TRBJ1-2,CASSSPNHPNYGYTF
14,TRBV6-5,TRBJ2-7,CASKEGQGAYEQYF
17,TRBV28,TRBJ2-7,CASSLVLSDRGLGEQYF
15,TRBV6-5,TRBJ1-1,CASSYSARMNTEAFF